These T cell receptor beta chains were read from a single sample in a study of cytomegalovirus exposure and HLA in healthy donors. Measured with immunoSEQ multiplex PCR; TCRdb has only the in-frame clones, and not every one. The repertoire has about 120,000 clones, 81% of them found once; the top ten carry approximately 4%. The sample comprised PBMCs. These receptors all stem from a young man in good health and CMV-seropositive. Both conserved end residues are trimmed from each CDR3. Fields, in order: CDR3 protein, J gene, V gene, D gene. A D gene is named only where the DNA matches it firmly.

CDR3: ASRWDRDDRGYGYT
J: TRBJ1-2
V: TRBV23-1
D: TRBD1

CDR3: ASSDSSGSPNEQF
J: TRBJ2-1
V: TRBV18
D: TRBD2

CDR3: ASSFDRDTEAF
J: TRBJ1-1
V: TRBV11-2
D: .

CDR3: ASRNIGTGRREQY
J: TRBJ2-7
V: TRBV6-6
D: TRBD1

CDR3: ASSISGHPLRTEAF
J: TRBJ1-1
V: TRBV19
D: .

CDR3: ASSFGTSGGTNTQY
J: TRBJ2-3
V: TRBV6-5
D: TRBD2

CDR3: ASSLAPGANTGELF
J: TRBJ2-2
V: TRBV7-2
D: .

CDR3: ASSLVSSGGPNEQF
J: TRBJ2-1
V: TRBV7-9
D: TRBD2

CDR3: ACGQGEAYEQY
J: TRBJ2-7
V: TRBV30
D: TRBD1

CDR3: ASSWDRVDEQY
J: TRBJ2-7
V: TRBV6-6
D: TRBD1

CDR3: ASSETAEGTEAF
J: TRBJ1-1
V: TRBV6-5
D: .

CDR3: ASGLVVTGKLDEQY
J: TRBJ2-7
V: TRBV12-5
D: .

CDR3: ASSQVPDYEGYT
J: TRBJ1-2
V: TRBV4-3
D: .

CDR3: ASSEGGLPGWAGQY
J: TRBJ2-7
V: TRBV2
D: .

CDR3: ASSQASEAF
J: TRBJ1-1
V: TRBV11-2
D: .

CDR3: ASSTPNAGFGYT
J: TRBJ1-2
V: TRBV5-4
D: .

CDR3: ASSSEPGTEEGEQY
J: .
V: TRBV5-1
D: TRBD1

CDR3: ASASGNEQF
J: TRBJ2-1
V: TRBV6-4
D: .

CDR3: ASSRRGQSFEKLF
J: TRBJ1-4
V: TRBV6-5
D: .

CDR3: ASSQGAGGPHTQY
J: TRBJ2-3
V: TRBV4-2
D: TRBD2

CDR3: ASSYSAKNTEAF
J: TRBJ1-1
V: TRBV11-2
D: .

CDR3: ATQTYSGNTIY
J: TRBJ1-3
V: TRBV7-9
D: .

CDR3: ASSLAREGQPQH
J: TRBJ1-5
V: TRBV7-2
D: .

CDR3: SSTRAGTGARYEQY
J: TRBJ2-7
V: TRBV7-9
D: TRBD1

CDR3: ASMWPRGYT
J: TRBJ1-2
V: TRBV6-1
D: .

CDR3: ASSIEGTAVRQY
J: TRBJ2-7
V: TRBV19
D: TRBD1

CDR3: ASSPDPDRVHEQY
J: TRBJ2-7
V: TRBV5-1
D: TRBD1

CDR3: ASGQGYGYT
J: TRBJ1-2
V: TRBV30
D: TRBD1

CDR3: ASSFERVNNEQF
J: TRBJ2-1
V: TRBV11-2
D: .

CDR3: ASSELAPGMEQF
J: TRBJ2-1
V: TRBV6-1
D: .

CDR3: ASSLGTRGHDTGELF
J: TRBJ2-2
V: TRBV5-4
D: TRBD1

CDR3: ASSVHSGTPYEQY
J: TRBJ2-7
V: TRBV7-2
D: TRBD2

CDR3: ASSQIAGSSYEQY
J: TRBJ2-7
V: TRBV4-3
D: .

CDR3: ASSGSWGRVSYNEQF
J: TRBJ2-1
V: TRBV19
D: TRBD2

CDR3: ASSPLAGATDTQY
J: TRBJ2-3
V: TRBV18
D: .

CDR3: ASSPRFWGDAEAF
J: TRBJ1-1
V: TRBV6-5
D: .

CDR3: ASSSGLAGSYEQY
J: TRBJ2-7
V: TRBV7-2
D: TRBD2

CDR3: ASSIRAGANVLT
J: TRBJ2-6
V: TRBV6-6
D: .

CDR3: AWSDRAKHLFYNEQF
J: TRBJ2-1
V: TRBV30
D: .

CDR3: ASSLAQGADEQY
J: TRBJ2-7
V: TRBV5-4
D: TRBD1

CDR3: ASRPTIGQAYEQY
J: TRBJ2-7
V: TRBV6-5
D: TRBD1

CDR3: ASSEGASYEQY
J: TRBJ2-7
V: TRBV6-1
D: .

CDR3: ASSQEDRGNQPQH
J: TRBJ1-5
V: TRBV4-3
D: TRBD1

CDR3: ATRKGGPPGEQY
J: TRBJ2-7
V: TRBV27
D: .

CDR3: ASSLAVGLGTYNEQF
J: TRBJ2-1
V: TRBV7-2
D: TRBD2

CDR3: ASSLGASYEQY
J: TRBJ2-7
V: TRBV5-1
D: .

CDR3: ASSLKGVETEAF
J: TRBJ1-1
V: TRBV5-1
D: .

CDR3: ASSTTGGGYT
J: TRBJ1-2
V: TRBV6-1
D: TRBD1

CDR3: SVRGTSGSSYNEQF
J: TRBJ2-1
V: TRBV29-1
D: TRBD2

CDR3: ASSQDRLFQGSPLH
J: TRBJ1-6
V: TRBV4-3
D: .

CDR3: ASSQDGQALTYGYT
J: TRBJ1-2
V: TRBV4-1
D: TRBD1

CDR3: AWSVLGGKF
J: TRBJ2-1
V: TRBV30
D: .

CDR3: ASSDGGRLALVNEQF
J: TRBJ2-1
V: TRBV2
D: TRBD2